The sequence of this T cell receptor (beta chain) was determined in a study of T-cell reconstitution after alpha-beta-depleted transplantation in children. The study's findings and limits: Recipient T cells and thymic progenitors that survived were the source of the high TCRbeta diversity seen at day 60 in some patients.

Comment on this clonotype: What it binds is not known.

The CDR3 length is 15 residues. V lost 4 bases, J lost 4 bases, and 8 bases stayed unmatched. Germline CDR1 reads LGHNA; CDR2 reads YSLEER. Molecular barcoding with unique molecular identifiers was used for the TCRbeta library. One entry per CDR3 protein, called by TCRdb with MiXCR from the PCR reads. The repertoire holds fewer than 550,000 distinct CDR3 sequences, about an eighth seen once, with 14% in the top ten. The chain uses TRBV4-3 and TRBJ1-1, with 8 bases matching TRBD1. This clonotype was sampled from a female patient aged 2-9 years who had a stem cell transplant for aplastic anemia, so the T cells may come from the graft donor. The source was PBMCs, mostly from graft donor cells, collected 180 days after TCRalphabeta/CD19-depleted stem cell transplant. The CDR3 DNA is TGCGCCAGCAGCCTCCAGGGGGCTTGGGGCACTGAAGCTTTCTTT. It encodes CASSLQGAWGTEAFF.